The rows below give T cell receptor beta chains drawn from one sample of a study of blood T cell repertoires in COVID-19. Clones were read by immunoSEQ multiplex PCR, and TCRdb kept only the in-frame ones, dropping some. This sample yields over 150,000 clones, of which approximately 88% are seen a single time; around 7% belongs to the top ten. The material sequenced was peripheral blood. These receptors all stem from a woman in her 40s with COVID-19, enrolled during active disease. Both conserved end residues are part of each CDR3. The D gene is left open where the match is weak. The size entry is marked missing in some rows and otherwise reads once, few, many or a size class.

TRBV9	-	TRBJ1-3	few	14	CASSARASGNTIYF	TGTGCCAGCAGCGCCAGGGCCTCTGGAAACACCATATATTTT
TRBV12-2	-	TRBJ2-1	-	15	CASRLALAGYNEQFF	TGTGCAAGTCGCTTAGCGCTGGCGGGTTACAATGAGCAGTTCTTC
TRBV9	-	TRBJ2-3	-	17	CASSVDPVDVSTNTQYF	TGTGCCAGCAGCGTAGATCCCGTAGACGTTAGCACGAATACGCAGTATTTT
TRBV3-1/TRBV3-2	-	TRBJ1-5	-	15	CASSQVRDTNQPQHF	TGTGCCAGCAGCCAAGTCCGGGACACCAATCAGCCCCAGCATTTT
TRBV7-2	TRBD2	TRBJ2-5	-	14	CASSPGGGQETQYF	TGTGCCAGCAGCCCGGGGGGTGGGCAAGAGACCCAGTACTTC
TRBV19	-	TRBJ1-5	-	13	CASSPGGGKPQHF	TGTGCCAGTAGTCCGGGCGGAGGGAAGCCCCAGCATTTT
TRBV7-3	TRBD2	TRBJ2-1	-	14	CASSLLSGSNEQFF	TGTGCCAGCAGCTTATTAAGCGGGAGTAATGAGCAGTTCTTC
TRBV7-9	TRBD2	TRBJ2-1	-	14	CAIGDGLAGAEQFF	TGTGCCATAGGGGACGGGCTAGCGGGAGCTGAGCAGTTCTTC
TRBV9	TRBD1	TRBJ2-7	-	17	CASSVGLGDRASYEQYF	TGTGCCAGCAGCGTAGGTCTTGGGGACAGGGCCTCCTACGAGCAGTACTTC
TRBV19	TRBD1	TRBJ2-1	-	14	CASSIQGAGNEQFF	TGTGCCAGTAGTATACAGGGGGCAGGGAATGAGCAGTTCTTC
TRBV4-1	-	TRBJ1-3	-	14	CASGPPGTGNTIYF	TGCGCCAGCGGTCCCCCGGGAACTGGAAACACCATATATTTT
TRBV10-2	-	TRBJ1-5	-	13	CASTEHSNQPQHF	TGCGCCAGCACTGAACATAGCAATCAGCCCCAGCATTTT